The entry below gives a single T cell receptor beta chain sequence along with its context. Its antigen is not identified. Once obtained from cultured CD4+ T cells, the DNA was sequenced using the Oncomine TCR Beta short-read assay. TCRdb re-called the PCR reads with MiXCR, one entry per CDR3 protein. In the table there are tens of thousands of distinct CDR3 sequences, 35% of which are singletons. The time point is: late sampling 161 to 241 days after vaccination in a few convalescent patients. Specified treatment: roughly 11-day PBMC culture with coronavirus spike peptide pools or control peptides (ViraFEST assay). This specimen comes from a study of vaccination and CD4 T cells after COVID-19. V dropped 6 bases and J dropped 3; count of bases not matched to a gene: 9. The CDR3 sequence is 14 residues long. Germline loops: CDR1 DFQATT, CDR2 SNEGSKA (reference sequence).

The receptor was derived from a human donor who had recovered from COVID-19. The sample here was CD4+ T cells from blood, cultured in vitro, taken about 7 months after SARS-CoV-2 vaccination. This chain connects TRBV20-1 to TRBJ1-1; 8 positions match TRBD1. The CDR3 nucleotides read TGCAGTGCCGAATGGACAGGGTACGACACTGAAGCTTTCTTT. It is translated as CSAEWTGYDTEAFF.